The 6 T cell receptor beta chains in this list originate from one sample, sequenced in a study of cytomegalovirus exposure and HLA in healthy donors. A multiplex PCR was run with 60 Vbeta primers and 13 Jbeta primers. Profiled with immunoSEQ multiplex PCR; TCRdb holds only in-frame clones, not every one. Seen here are hundreds of thousands of clones, around 73% observed once, and the top ten hold less than 4.5%. The sample comprised PBMCs. The receptors originated from a male donor in good health and CMV-seronegative.

The chain combines TRBV2 with TRBJ1-1; 12 positions agree with TRBD1. This CDR3 comprises 15 residues. Trimming removed 5 bases from V and 7 bases from J; junction bases left unmatched: 8. Germline loops: CDR1 SNHLY, CDR2 FYNNEI. DNA of the CDR3: TGTGCCAGCAGTCAGAAGGGACAGGGGGCAGGTGAAGCTTTCTTT. Protein product: CASSQKGQGAGEAFF. The variable domain in full, completed from reference TRBV2 and TRBJ1-1, reads EPEVTQTPSHQVTQMGQEVILRCVPISNHLYFYWYRQILGQKVEFLVSFYNNEISEKSEIFDDQFSVERPDGSNFTLKIRSTKLEDSAMYFCASSQKGQGAGEAFFGQGTRLTVV.

This chain uses TRBV18 with TRBJ2-1; maybe TRBD2 (6 bases). V lost 2 bases, J lost 5 bases, and 13 bases lay in between. Germline-derived CDR1 and CDR2 are KGHSH and LQKENI. CDR3 size: 15 residues. CDR3 residues: CASSPFDGSNNEQFF. DNA for the CDR3: TGTGCCAGCTCACCATTTGACGGGAGTAACAATGAGCAGTTCTTC.

The chain uses TRBV6-4 and TRBJ2-1; the D gene is possibly TRBD2 (7 bases). The CDR3 consists of 15 residues. Germline V lookup: CDR1 MRHNA, CDR2 SNTAGT. Trimming pared 5 bases from V and 6 bases from J, leaving 17 bases between. The CDR3 spells CASSRIPGGFNEQFF. In DNA form, the CDR3 reads TGTGCCAGCAGTCGGATACCGGGGGGCTTCAATGAGCAGTTCTTC.

The chain employs TRBV7-6 and TRBJ2-2; 8 nucleotides align to TRBD2. The CDR3 is 18 amino acids. J gave up 1 base and V 5 bases, and 12 bases lay outside the gene matches. CDR1 and CDR2 (germline): SGHVS, FNYEAQ. The CDR3 region is CASSPLGAGLENTGELFF. The CDR3 DNA sequence: TGTGCCAGCAGCCCCCTGGGAGCGGGACTAGAGAACACCGGGGAGCTGTTTTTT.

This clone was recorded a few times. The V and J genes are TRBV4-1 and TRBJ2-2; 7 nucleotides match TRBD2. This CDR3 region has 14 residues. The germline V gene encodes CDR1 MGHRA and CDR2 YSYEKL. Trimming at V came to 3 bases and at J to 6 bases, leaving 4 bases not matched to a gene. CDR3 nucleotides: TGCGCCAGCAGCCATTCGGGAGGTCCCGGGGAGCTGTTTTTT. Translated, it gives CASSHSGGPGELFF.

The chain uses TRBV2 and TRBJ2-3; 8 bases agree with TRBD2. J lost 6 bases, V lost 2 bases, and 7 bases had no gene match. Germline V gene lookup returns CDR1 SNHLY and CDR2 FYNNEI. The CDR3 covers 15 residues. This chain's CDR3 is CASSELAGKRDTQYF. DNA for the CDR3: TGTGCCAGCAGTGAATTAGCGGGAAAAAGGGATACGCAGTATTTT.